A single sample gave rise to the 9 T cell receptor beta chains below, sequenced in a study of beta chain features in type 1 diabetes. Sequenced material consisted of expressed TCRB transcripts (all of the isolated RNA was reverse transcribed). TCRdb keeps only in-frame clones here, not all; method: immunoSEQ multiplex PCR. The table shows 65,000 to 85,000 clones, with approximately 50% occurring only once. These receptors are not linked to any known antigen. Regarding the study as a whole: All four CD4+ subsets from Type 1 diabetes patients carried moderately but significantly shorter TCRB CDR3s.

Input material: central memory CD4+ T cells from blood. The receptors here all came from a man aged 30-40 years with type 1 diabetes.

The chain links TRBV5-1 to TRBJ1-1; D is unresolved. CDR1 and CDR2 (germline): SGHRS, YFSETQ. The CDR3 covers 14 residues. With 7 bases removed from V and 1 base from J, the gap between germline ends came to 14 bases. The CDR3 DNA reads TGCGCCAGCGAAAGTGGCAGCGGGAACACTGAAGCTTTCTTT. Translated, it gives CASESGSGNTEAFF.

This rearrangement joins TRBV4-2 to TRBJ2-1; D may be TRBD2 (6 bases). V was shortened by 1 base and J by 2 bases, with 12 bases between the two germline ends. CDR3 length: 16 amino acids. Germline-derived CDR1 and CDR2 are LGHNA and YNFKEQ. The CDR3 reads CASSQVGGGAYNEQFF. CDR3 nucleotide sequence: TGTGCCAGCAGCCAAGTGGGGGGAGGAGCCTACAATGAGCAGTTCTTC.

The J gene is TRBJ2-2, the V gene TRBV5-5; 10 bases are shared with TRBD2. The V segment lost 0 bases and the J segment 9 bases; nucleotides outside the gene matches: 8. The CDR3 has 16 residues. Germline CDR1 is SGHKS and CDR2 is YYEKEE (reference sequence). CDR3 amino acids: CASSLAPSGRNRELFF. The CDR3 DNA reads as TGTGCCAGCAGCTTGGCCCCTAGCGGGAGAAACCGGGAGCTGTTTTTT.

This clone was observed a handful of times. The chain has TRBV2 and TRBJ1-5, with D perhaps matching TRBD1 (5 bases). Germline values: CDR1 SNHLY, CDR2 FYNNEI. The ends were cut back, 0 bases at V and 7 bases at J, with 16 bases in the middle. The CDR3 runs to 16 residues. CDR3 in amino acids: CASSEAKGISQQPQHF. The CDR3 nucleotides are TGTGCCAGCAGTGAAGCTAAGGGGATTTCGCAACAGCCCCAGCATTTT. Together with reference TRBV2 and TRBJ1-5, the CDR3 gives the full variable domain: EPEVTQTPSHQVTQMGQEVILRCVPISNHLYFYWYRQILGQKVEFLVSFYNNEISEKSEIFDDQFSVERPDGSNFTLKIRSTKLEDSAMYFCASSEAKGISQQPQHFGDGTRLSIL.

V gene TRBV5-1 combines with J gene TRBJ2-5; D perhaps matches TRBD2 (5 bases). V was shortened by 0 bases and J by 2 bases, with 8 bases between the two germline ends. Germline assignment: CDR1 SGHRS and CDR2 YFSETQ. CDR3 size: 14 residues. CDR3 sequence (DNA): TGCGCCAGCAGCTTGGCCACGGGGCAAGAGACCCAGTACTTC. Translation: CASSLATGQETQYF.

This clone has just a few counts. The V call is TRBV25-1, the J call TRBJ2-5, with D maybe TRBD1 (6 bases). CDR1 is MGHDK and CDR2 is SYGVNS in the germline V gene. The germline V and J ends were trimmed by 5 bases and 2 bases, with 15 bases remaining between them. This CDR3 region has 15 residues. The CDR3 DNA reads as TGTGCCAGCAGTTCGTCGGACAGAAAACAAGAGACCCAGTACTTC. This codes for CASSSSDRKQETQYF.

This clone showed up just a few times. The chain combines TRBV6-1 with TRBJ2-3, with 16 nucleotides matching TRBD2. From germline, CDR1 is MNHNS and CDR2 SASEGT. The J segment lost 6 bases and the V segment lost 4 bases, leaving 7 bases of the junction unmatched. The CDR3 totals 17 residues. CDR3 bases: TGTGCCAGCAGTGCCGGTGGGACTAGCGGGGGGGAGGATACGCAGTATTTT. It yields the protein CASSAGGTSGGEDTQYF.

This clone was found a few times. The J gene is TRBJ2-7, the V gene TRBV2; the match to TRBD2 covers 11 bases. Germline V gives CDR1 SNHLY, CDR2 FYNNEI. V lost 1 base and J lost 4; bases outside the gene matches: 3. The CDR3 has 15 residues. CDR3 nucleotide sequence: TGTGCCAGCAGTGAAGGCCTAGCGGGAGGATACGAGCAGTACTTC. This sequence encodes CASSEGLAGGYEQYF. The entire variable domain, with the rest obtained from reference TRBV2 and TRBJ2-7, is as follows: EPEVTQTPSHQVTQMGQEVILRCVPISNHLYFYWYRQILGQKVEFLVSFYNNEISEKSEIFDDQFSVERPDGSNFTLKIRSTKLEDSAMYFCASSEGLAGGYEQYFGPGTRLTVT.

The CDR3 here is CASSLDPGEPIQYF. Written as DNA, the CDR3 is TGCGCCAGCAGCTTGGATCCAGGGGAGCCCATTCAGTACTTC. The chain recombines TRBV5-1 with TRBJ2-4, with D possibly being TRBD1 (6 bases). Trimming removed 0 bases at V and 9 bases at J, with 13 bases between. The CDR3 totals 14 residues. The germline V gene encodes CDR1 SGHRS and CDR2 YFSETQ.